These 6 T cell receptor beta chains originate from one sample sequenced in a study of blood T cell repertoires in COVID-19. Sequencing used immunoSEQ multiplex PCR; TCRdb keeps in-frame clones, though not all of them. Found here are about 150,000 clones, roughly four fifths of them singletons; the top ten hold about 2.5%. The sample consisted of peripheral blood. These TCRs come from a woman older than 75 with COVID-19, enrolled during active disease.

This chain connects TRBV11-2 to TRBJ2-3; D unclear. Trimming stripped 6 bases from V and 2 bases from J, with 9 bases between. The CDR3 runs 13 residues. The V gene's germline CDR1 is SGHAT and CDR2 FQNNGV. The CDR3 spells CASRASATDTQYF. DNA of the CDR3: TGTGCCAGCAGGGCCAGCGCCACAGATACGCAGTATTTT.

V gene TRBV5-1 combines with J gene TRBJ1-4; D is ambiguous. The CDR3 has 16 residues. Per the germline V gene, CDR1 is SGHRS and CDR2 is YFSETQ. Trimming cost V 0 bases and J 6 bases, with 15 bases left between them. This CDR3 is CASSLGLLGGDEKLFF. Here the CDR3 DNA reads TGCGCCAGCAGCTTGGGACTACTGGGTGGGGATGAAAAACTGTTTTTT.

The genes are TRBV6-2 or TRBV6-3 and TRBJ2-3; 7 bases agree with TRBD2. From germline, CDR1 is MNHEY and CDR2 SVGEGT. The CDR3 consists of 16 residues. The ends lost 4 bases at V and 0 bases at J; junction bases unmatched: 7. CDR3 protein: CASSSRLAASTDTQYF. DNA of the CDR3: TGTGCCAGCAGTTCAAGGCTAGCGGCTAGCACAGATACGCAGTATTTT.

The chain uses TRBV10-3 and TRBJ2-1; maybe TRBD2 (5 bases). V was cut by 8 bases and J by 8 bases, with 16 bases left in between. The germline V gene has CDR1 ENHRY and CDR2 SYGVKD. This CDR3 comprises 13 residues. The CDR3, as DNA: TGTGCCATCGGCACGGGGAACGGGGATGAGCAGTTCTTC. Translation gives CAIGTGNGDEQFF.

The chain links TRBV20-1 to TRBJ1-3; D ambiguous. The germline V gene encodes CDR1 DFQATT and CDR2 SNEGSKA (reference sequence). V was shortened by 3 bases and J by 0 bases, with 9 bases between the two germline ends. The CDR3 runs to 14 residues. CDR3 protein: CSASRFHSGNTIYF. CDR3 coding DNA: TGCAGTGCTAGTCGGTTCCACTCTGGAAACACCATATATTTT.

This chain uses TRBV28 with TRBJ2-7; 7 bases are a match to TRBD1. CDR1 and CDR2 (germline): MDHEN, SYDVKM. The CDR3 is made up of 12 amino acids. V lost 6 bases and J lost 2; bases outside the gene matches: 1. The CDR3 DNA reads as TGTGCCAGCAGAACAGGGGCCTACGAGCAGTACTTC. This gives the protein CASRTGAYEQYF.